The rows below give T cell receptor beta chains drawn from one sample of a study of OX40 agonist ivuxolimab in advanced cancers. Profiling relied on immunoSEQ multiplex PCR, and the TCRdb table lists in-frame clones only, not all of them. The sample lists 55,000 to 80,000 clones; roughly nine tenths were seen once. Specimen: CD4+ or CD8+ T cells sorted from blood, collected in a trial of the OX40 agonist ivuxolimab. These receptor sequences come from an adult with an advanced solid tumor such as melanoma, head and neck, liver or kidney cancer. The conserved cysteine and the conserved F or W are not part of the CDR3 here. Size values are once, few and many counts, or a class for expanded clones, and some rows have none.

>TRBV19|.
ASSPTVVGANVLT
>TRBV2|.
ARGGLGGHDVT
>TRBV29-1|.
SVVGQGADAF
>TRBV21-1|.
ASSSRGQGDTGELF
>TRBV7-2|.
ASSLGSGVKAF
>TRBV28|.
ASTPGTKNTEAF
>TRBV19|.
ASRGAGANVLT
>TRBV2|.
ASRGQGPSEAF
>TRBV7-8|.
ASSSQRIGGEAF
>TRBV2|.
ASRRGGDQPQH
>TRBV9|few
ASSVGWGQGAQETQY
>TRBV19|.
ASKRGGASTDTQY
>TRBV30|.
AWSGGRGPYGYT
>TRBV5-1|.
ASTITSGSYEQY
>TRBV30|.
AWSVPRGVATNEKLF
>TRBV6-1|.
ASSDPRQANTGELF
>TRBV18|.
ASSPGQGTTGELF
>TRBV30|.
AWSTDSNQPQH
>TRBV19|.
ASSIGTHYGYT
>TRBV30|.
AWSRQGNQPQH
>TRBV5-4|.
ASRDMSLDEQF
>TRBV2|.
ASSERTGAGANVLT
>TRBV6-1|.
ASSADRGTEAF
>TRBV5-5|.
ASSLGDGSPSGNTIY
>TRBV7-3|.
ASSLNFKNIQY
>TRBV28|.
ASGRDGYT
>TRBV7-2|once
ASSFGQAADTQY
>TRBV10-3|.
AIGRAGGEYEQF
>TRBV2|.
ASSETSRQQH
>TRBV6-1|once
ASSEAYFGFSGANVLT
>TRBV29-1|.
SVEAAGGRNEQF
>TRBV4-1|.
ASSPQVPGALEAF
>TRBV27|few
ASSSAEGQETQY
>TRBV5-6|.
ASSAHGGGTDTQY
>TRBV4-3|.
ASSQDRADGYT
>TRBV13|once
ASSLGYGTGVNSPLH
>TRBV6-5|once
ASSLRRDSNQPQH
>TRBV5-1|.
ASSLEAGGYNEQF
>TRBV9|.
ASSGETGGYTGELF
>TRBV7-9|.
ASSPKGPYEQY
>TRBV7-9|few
ASSSPGIEAF
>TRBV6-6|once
ASRRGGANTEAF
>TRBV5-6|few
ASSLDRTGFNEQY
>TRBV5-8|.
ASSTPGLVSSYEQY
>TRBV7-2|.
ASSTLAGGPGTQY
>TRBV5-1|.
ASSLPDLTYNEQF
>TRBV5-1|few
ASSPEGVTGELF
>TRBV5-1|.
ASSQTGNYGYT
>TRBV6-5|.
ASSYSKDLYEQY
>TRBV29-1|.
SGGDTLEKLF